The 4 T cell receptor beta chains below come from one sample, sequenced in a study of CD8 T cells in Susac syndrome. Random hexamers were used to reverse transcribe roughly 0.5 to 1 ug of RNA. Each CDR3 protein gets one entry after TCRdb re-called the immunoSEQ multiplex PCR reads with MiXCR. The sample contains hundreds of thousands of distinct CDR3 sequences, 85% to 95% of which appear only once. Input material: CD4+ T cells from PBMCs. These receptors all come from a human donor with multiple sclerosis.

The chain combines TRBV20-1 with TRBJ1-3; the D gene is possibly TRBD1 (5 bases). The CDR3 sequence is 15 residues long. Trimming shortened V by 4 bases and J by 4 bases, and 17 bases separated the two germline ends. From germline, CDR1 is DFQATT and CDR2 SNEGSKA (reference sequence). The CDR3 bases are TGCAGTGCTATCTCACGGGCAGGGATAGGAAACACCATATATTTT. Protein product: CSAISRAGIGNTIYF.

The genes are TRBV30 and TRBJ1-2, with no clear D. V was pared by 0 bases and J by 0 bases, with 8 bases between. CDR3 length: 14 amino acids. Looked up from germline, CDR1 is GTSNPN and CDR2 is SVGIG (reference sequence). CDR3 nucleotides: TGTGCCTGGAGTGTTGGTGGATCTAACTATGGCTACACCTTC. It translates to CAWSVGGSNYGYTF.

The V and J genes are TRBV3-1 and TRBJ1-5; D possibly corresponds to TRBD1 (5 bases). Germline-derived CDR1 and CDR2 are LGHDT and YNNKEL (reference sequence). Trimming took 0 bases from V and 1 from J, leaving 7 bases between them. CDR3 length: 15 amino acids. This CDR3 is CASSQDHRSNQPQHF. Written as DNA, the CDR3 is TGTGCCAGCAGCCAAGATCACAGGAGCAATCAGCCCCAGCATTTT.

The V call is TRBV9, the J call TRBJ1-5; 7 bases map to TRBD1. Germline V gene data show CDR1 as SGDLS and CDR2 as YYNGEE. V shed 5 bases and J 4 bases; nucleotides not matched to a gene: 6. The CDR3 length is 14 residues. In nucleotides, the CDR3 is TGTGCCAGCAGTGAGGGGGCGCAGAATCAGCCCCAGCATTTT. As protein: CASSEGAQNQPQHF.